The present TCR beta chain was sequenced within a study of T cell clonality in common variable immunodeficiency. Study results and limitations: Compared with controls, CVID subjects had fewer shared TCRbeta clones. Common variable immunodeficiency TCR beta sequences reportedly had fewer deletions and N-nucleotide insertions.

This clone was detected many times. The antigen remains undetermined. The read is 3 residues too short to cover the CDR3 end, so that end is filled in from the germline J gene. CDR1 and CDR2 (germline): DFQATT, SNEGSKA (reference sequence). The CDR3 loop spans 18 amino acids. With 1 base clipped from V and 0 bases from J, the junction kept 8 bases outside the gene matches. Profiled with immunoSEQ multiplex PCR; TCRdb holds only in-frame clones, not every one. This sample has around 34,000 clones, each found more than once. Patients and controls were mostly of Caucasian heritage. The V and J genes are TRBV20-1 and TRBJ2-6, with 8 bases aligning to TRBD1. The sequence came from a person aged 18-70 years in good health. Material for sequencing was peripheral blood mononuclear cells. The CDR3: CSARAQGQASSGANVLTF. The DNA read from the CDR3 is TGCAGTGCTAGAGCCCAGGGACAGGCGAGCTCTGGGGCCAACGTC.